The 6 T cell receptor beta chains below were found in one sample sequenced in a study of human T cells and chemical hapten exposure. Specified time point: pre-sensitization, week 0. The treatment is: therapeutic diphenylcyclopropenone sensitization with weekly scalp DPC. TCRdb reanalysed the RACE reads using MiXCR and keeps one entry per CDR3 protein. The sample holds around 260,000 distinct CDR3 sequences, 8.6% seen once. Specimen: whole blood, collected in connection with sensitization to the hapten diphenylcyclopropenone (DPC). These receptors were taken from a woman between 40 and 50 years old with alopecia areata. Some clones in this sample may be carry-over from other donors' samples.

This clonotype occurred a few times. V and J are TRBV28 and TRBJ1-5, with a weak D call TRBD1 (6 bases). V was shortened by 5 bases and J by 5 bases, with 16 bases between the two germline ends. The CDR3 length is 15 residues. Germline V gene sequence: CDR1 MDHEN, CDR2 SYDVKM. Here the CDR3 reads CASSTPLGGDQPQHF. The CDR3 DNA follows: TGTGCCAGCAGTACTCCCTTAGGGGGGGATCAGCCCCAGCATTTT. The full variable domain, completed using reference TRBV28 and TRBJ1-5, is DVKVTQSSRYLVKRTGEKVFLECVQDMDHENMFWYRQDPGLGLRLIYFSYDVKMKEKGDIPEGYSVSREKKERFSLILESASTNQTSMYLCASSTPLGGDQPQHFGDGTRLSIL.

J is TRBJ2-1 and V is TRBV5-4, with 10 bases lining up with TRBD2. The CDR3 contains 15 residues. With 6 bases clipped from V and 6 bases from J, the junction kept 9 bases outside the gene matches. In germline, CDR1 is SGHNT, CDR2 YYREEE (reference sequence). The CDR3 protein is CASTPAGGHVNEQFF. In nucleotides, the CDR3 is TGTGCCAGCACCCCAGCGGGAGGGCATGTCAATGAGCAGTTCTTC. Complete variable domain (other parts from reference TRBV5-4 and TRBJ2-1): ETGVTQSPTHLIKTRGQQVTLRCSSQSGHNTVSWYQQALGQGPQFIFQYYREEENGRGNFPPRFSGLQFPNYSSELNVNALELDDSALYLCASTPAGGHVNEQFFGPGTRLTVL.

This clonotype was seen more than once but under ten times. Here the CDR3 reads CASSVATPGFPNEQFF. The DNA for the CDR3 is TGTGCCAGCAGCGTAGCTACCCCCGGGTTCCCCAATGAGCAGTTCTTC. The chain recombines TRBV9 with TRBJ2-1; D call uncertain. The CDR3 loop spans 16 amino acids. Trimming pared 0 bases from V and 6 bases from J, leaving 16 bases between. Germline V gives CDR1 SGDLS, CDR2 YYNGEE.

This clonotype was detected only a few times. The chain has TRBV5-1 and TRBJ1-4; D is perhaps TRBD1 (6 bases). The CDR3 is 15 amino acids. V lost 3 bases, J lost 0 bases, and 9 bases lay in between. CDR1 and CDR2 from the germline V gene are SGHRS and YFSETQ. The CDR3 DNA is TGCGCCAGCAGCTCAGGGGTTACAACTAATGAAAAACTGTTTTTT. Translated: CASSSGVTTNEKLFF.

This clonotype was seen more than once but under ten times. The chain carries TRBV6-2 or TRBV6-3 and TRBJ1-1; maybe TRBD1 (5 bases). Germline V CDR1 and CDR2: MNHEY, SVGEGT. This CDR3 has 15 residues. V was trimmed by 7 bases and J by 3 bases, leaving 18 bases between them. For the CDR3, the DNA is TGTGCCAGCACGAACTGGGCGGGAGGGGACACTGAAGCTTTCTTT. Its protein is CASTNWAGGDTEAFF.

This clonotype was observed a few times. The chain recombines TRBV10-3 with TRBJ2-7; D gene unclear. Germline V gene data show CDR1 as ENHRY and CDR2 as SYGVKD. Trimming removed 3 bases at V and 3 bases at J, with 9 bases between. The CDR3 contains 13 residues. CDR3 in amino acids: CAISEGIFYEQYF. In nucleotides, the CDR3 is TGTGCCATCAGTGAAGGGATATTCTACGAGCAGTACTTC.